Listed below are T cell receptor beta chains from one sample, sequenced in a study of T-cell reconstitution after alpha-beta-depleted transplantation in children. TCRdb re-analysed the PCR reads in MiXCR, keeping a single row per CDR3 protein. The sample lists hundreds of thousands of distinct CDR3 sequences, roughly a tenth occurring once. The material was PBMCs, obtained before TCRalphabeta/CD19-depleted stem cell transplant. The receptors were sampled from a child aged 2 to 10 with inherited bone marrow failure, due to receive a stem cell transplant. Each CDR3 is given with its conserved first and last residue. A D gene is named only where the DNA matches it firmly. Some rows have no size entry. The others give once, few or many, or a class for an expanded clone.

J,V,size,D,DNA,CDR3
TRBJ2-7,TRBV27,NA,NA,TGTGCCAGCAGCACTCGGGGGCTCGAGCAGTACTTC,CASSTRGLEQYF
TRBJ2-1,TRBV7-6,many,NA,TGTGCCAGCAGCTTGCTCGCTAGGGAGCAGTTCTTC,CASSLLAREQFF
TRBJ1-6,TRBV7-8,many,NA,TGTGCCAGCAGCTTAGCGTGGGACGGCAATTCACCCCTCCACTTT,CASSLAWDGNSPLHF
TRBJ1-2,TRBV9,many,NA,TGTGCCAGCAGCGTATATCACAGTTTGGGCTATGGCTACACCTTC,CASSVYHSLGYGYTF
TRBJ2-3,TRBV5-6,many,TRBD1,TGTGCCAGCAGCTGGATCCAGGACAGGGGACCAGATACGCAGTATTTT,CASSWIQDRGPDTQYF
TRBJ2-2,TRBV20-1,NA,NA,TGCAGTGCTAGAGATACTACCGGGAGCGGCACCGGGGAGCTGTTTTTT,CSARDTTGSGTGELFF
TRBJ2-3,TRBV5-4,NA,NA,TGTGCCAGCGGAATAAGGCTAGCGACAGATACGCAGTATTTT,CASGIRLATDTQYF
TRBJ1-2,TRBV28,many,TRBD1,TGTGCCAGCAGTGAGTCTACAGGGGAGGGGAGCTATGGCTACACCTTC,CASSESTGEGSYGYTF
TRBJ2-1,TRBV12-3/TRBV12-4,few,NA,TGTGCCAGCAGTTTGGACCACCCTGCCGACAATGAGCAGTTCTTC,CASSLDHPADNEQFF
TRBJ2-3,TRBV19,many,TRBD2,TGTGCCAGTAGCCCCCCACCTAGCGGGACCACAGATACGCAGTATTTT,CASSPPPSGTTDTQYF
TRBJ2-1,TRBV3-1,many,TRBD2,TGTGCCAGCAGCCAGGGATTTAGCGGGAGGGCAAATGAGCAGTTCTTC,CASSQGFSGRANEQFF
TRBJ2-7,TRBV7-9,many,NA,TGTGCCAGCAGCTTATCTAGCGTCTCCTACGAGCAGTACTTC,CASSLSSVSYEQYF
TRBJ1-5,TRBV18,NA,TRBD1,TGTGCCAGCTCACCACGCTCGGGACAGGGGGGCAATCAGCCCCAGCATTTT,CASSPRSGQGGNQPQHF
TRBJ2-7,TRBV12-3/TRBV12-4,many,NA,TGTGCCAGCAGTTTCGAAGTGGGCCTGTCCTACGAGCAGTACTTC,CASSFEVGLSYEQYF
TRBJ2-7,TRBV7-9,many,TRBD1,TGTGCCAGCAGCACAGGGGGGCCCTTAAGAACCTACGAGCAGTACTTC,CASSTGGPLRTYEQYF
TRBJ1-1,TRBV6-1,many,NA,TGTGCCAGCGCTTGGTATAAAGCTGAAGCTTTCTTT,CASAWYKAEAFF
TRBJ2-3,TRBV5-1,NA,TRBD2,TGCGCCAGCAGCTTGGGGTCTAGCGGGGGATACACAGATACGCAGTATTTT,CASSLGSSGGYTDTQYF
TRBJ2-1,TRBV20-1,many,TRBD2,TGCAGTGCTAGAAGGGTGGGAGGGTCCTACAATGAGCAGTTCTTC,CSARRVGGSYNEQFF
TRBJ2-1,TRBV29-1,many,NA,TGCAGCGTTGCGGGGGACAATGAGCAGTTCTTC,CSVAGDNEQFF
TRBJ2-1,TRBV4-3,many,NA,TGCGCCAGCAGCCAAATGGCGGGGATTTACAATGAGCAGTTCTTC,CASSQMAGIYNEQFF
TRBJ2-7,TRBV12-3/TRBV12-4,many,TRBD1,TGTGCCAGCACCCCGGGACAGGGCTCCTACGAGCAGTACTTC,CASTPGQGSYEQYF
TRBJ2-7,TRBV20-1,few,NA,TGCAGTGCTAGAGATCGACAGAGGAGCACCTACGAGCAGTACTTC,CSARDRQRSTYEQYF
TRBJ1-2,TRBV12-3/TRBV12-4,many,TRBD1,TGTGCCAGCAGGAACCGGGACAGGGATGGCTACACCTTC,CASRNRDRDGYTF
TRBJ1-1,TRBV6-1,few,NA,TGTGCCAGCAGCCACGGCGGGACGGCGAACACTGAAGCTTTCTTT,CASSHGGTANTEAFF
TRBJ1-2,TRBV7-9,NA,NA,TGTGCCAGCAGCCCTATGACAGGCGTCTATGGCTACACCTTC,CASSPMTGVYGYTF
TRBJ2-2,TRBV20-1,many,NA,TGCAGTGCTCCCGGTAGGATGAACACCGGGGAGCTGTTTTTT,CSAPGRMNTGELFF
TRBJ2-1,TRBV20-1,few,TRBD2,TGCAGTGCTAGAGTAGCGGGAGCGGTCTCCTACAATGAGCAGTTCTTC,CSARVAGAVSYNEQFF
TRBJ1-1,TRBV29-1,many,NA,TGCAGCGTGCCGGGAAGGGCTGAAGCTTTCTTT,CSVPGRAEAFF
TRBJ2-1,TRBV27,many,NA,TGTGCCAGCAGATTCTCAGGGGTGAGTGAGCAGTTCTTC,CASRFSGVSEQFF
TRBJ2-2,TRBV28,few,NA,TGTGCCAGCAGTTTGGGATTCTCGAACACCGGGGAGCTGTTTTTT,CASSLGFSNTGELFF
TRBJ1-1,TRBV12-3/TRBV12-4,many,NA,TGTGCCAGCAGTTTCGGGTATGAAGCTTTCTTT,CASSFGYEAFF
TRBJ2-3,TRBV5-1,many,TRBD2,TGCGCCAGCAGCTTGGGGGCTAGCGGGAGTGATACGCAGTATTTT,CASSLGASGSDTQYF
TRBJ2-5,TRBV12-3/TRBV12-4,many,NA,TGTGCCAGCAGTTTTTATGGGGACGGGGCGACCCAGTACTTC,CASSFYGDGATQYF
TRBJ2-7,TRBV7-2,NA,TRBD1,TGTGCCAGCAGCCAATACCGGGACAGCTCGTACGAGCAGTACTTC,CASSQYRDSSYEQYF
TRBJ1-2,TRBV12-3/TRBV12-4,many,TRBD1,TGTGCCAGCAGTACCGGGACAGGGGTGAATGGCTACACCTTC,CASSTGTGVNGYTF
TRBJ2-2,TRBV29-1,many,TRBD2,TGCAGCGCCCGACGTTCGGGGGGCACCGGGGAGCTGTTTTTT,CSARRSGGTGELFF
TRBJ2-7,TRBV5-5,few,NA,TGTGCCAGCAGCTTGGCTCCGGGTACCTACGAGCAGTACTTC,CASSLAPGTYEQYF
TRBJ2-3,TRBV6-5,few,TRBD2,TGTGCCAGCAGTTACCAAGGTAGCGGGAGCGCAGATACGCAGTATTTT,CASSYQGSGSADTQYF
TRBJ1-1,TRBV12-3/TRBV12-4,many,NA,TGTGCCAGCAGTTACCGGGTGACTGAAGCTTTCTTT,CASSYRVTEAFF
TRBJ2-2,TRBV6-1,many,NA,TGTGCCAGCAGACGATGGGAAACGAACACCGGGGAGCTGTTTTTT,CASRRWETNTGELFF
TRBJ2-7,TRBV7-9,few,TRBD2,TGTGCCAGCAGCCCGACGGTCGGGTGGACTAGCGATTCCTACGAGCAGTACTTC,CASSPTVGWTSDSYEQYF
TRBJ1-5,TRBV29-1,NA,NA,TGCAGCGTTGGAGAAAACGGGGGGTCCTTTGAGCCCCAGCATTTT,CSVGENGGSFEPQHF
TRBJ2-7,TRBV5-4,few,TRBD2,TGTGCCAGCAGCTTGGATGGGGGGGTCTACGAGCAGTACTTC,CASSLDGGVYEQYF
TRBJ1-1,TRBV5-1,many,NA,TGCGCCAGCAGCTTGGAGGGGAACCTGAACACTGAAGCTTTCTTT,CASSLEGNLNTEAFF
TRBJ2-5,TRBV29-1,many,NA,TGCAGCGTTGGGGGACCCGAAGAGACCCAGTACTTC,CSVGGPEETQYF
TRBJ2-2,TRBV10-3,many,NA,TGTGCCACCCTACAGGGTCGGGAGCTGTTTTTT,CATLQGRELFF
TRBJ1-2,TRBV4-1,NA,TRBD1,TGCGCCAGCAGCCAACCCGGGACAGGGGATGGTGGCTACACCTTC,CASSQPGTGDGGYTF
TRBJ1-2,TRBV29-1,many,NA,TGCAGCGTTGGGGGGGGGACTAACTATGGCTACACCTTC,CSVGGGTNYGYTF